A single T cell receptor beta chain is shown here with its context. This CDR3 is 12 amino acids long. Germline CDR1 and CDR2: LNHNV and YYDKDF (reference sequence). The ends were cut back, 0 bases at V and 7 bases at J, with 5 bases in the middle. This sample stems from a study of blood T cell repertoires in COVID-19. TCRdb's copy holds only in-frame clones and misses some; the assay was immunoSEQ multiplex PCR. Of roughly 260,000 clones in the sample, about 87% are singletons; the top ten hold roughly 2.5%. Sequenced input: peripheral blood. The chain links TRBV15 to TRBJ2-3; D is ambiguous. The TCR was taken from a woman aged 50 to 60 with acute or convalescent COVID-19. CDR3 region: CATSRDRNTQYF. CDR3 nucleotide sequence: TGTGCCACCAGCAGAGATAGAAATACGCAGTATTTT. Drawing the rest from reference TRBV15 and TRBJ2-3, the complete variable domain is DAMVIQNPRYQVTQFGKPVTLSCSQTLNHNVMYWYQQKSSQAPKLLFHYYDKDFNNEADTPDNFQSRRPNTSFCFLDIRSPGLGDTAMYLCATSRDRNTQYFGPGTRLTVL.